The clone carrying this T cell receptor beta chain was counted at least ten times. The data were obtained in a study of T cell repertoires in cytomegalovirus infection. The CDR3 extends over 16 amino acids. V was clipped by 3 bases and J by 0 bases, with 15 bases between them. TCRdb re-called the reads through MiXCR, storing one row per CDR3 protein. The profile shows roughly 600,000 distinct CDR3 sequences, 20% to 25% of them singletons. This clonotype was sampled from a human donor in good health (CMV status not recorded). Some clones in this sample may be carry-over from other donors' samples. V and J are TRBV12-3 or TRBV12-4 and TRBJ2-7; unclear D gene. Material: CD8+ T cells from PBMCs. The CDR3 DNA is TGTGCCAGCAGTTTGGGTTCACTCGAAGGCTCCTACGAGCAGTACTTC. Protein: CASSLGSLEGSYEQYF.